This TCR beta chain was retrieved from a study of blood T cell repertoires in COVID-19. This CDR3 contains 14 residues. Germline CDR1 reads SGHAT; CDR2 reads FQNNGV. V was cut by 5 bases and J by 0 bases, with 8 bases left in between. The participants were between about 18 and 90 years old and came from under 25 US areas. The data were produced by immunoSEQ multiplex PCR, yet TCRdb's version contains in-frame clones alone and is incomplete. The sample lists roughly 170,000 clones; roughly 80% were seen once. V usage is TRBV11-2 and J usage is TRBJ1-5, with D unresolved. This receptor was identified in a woman aged 40 to 50 with acute COVID-19. Sequencing was carried out using PBMCs or T cells enriched from blood (not recorded which). The chain's CDR3 is CASSPGISNQPQHF. For the CDR3, the DNA is TGTGCCAGCAGCCCGGGGATTAGCAATCAGCCCCAGCATTTT.